Listed below are T cell receptor beta chains from one sample, sequenced in a study of human T cells and chemical hapten exposure. TCRdb fed the RACE reads into MiXCR, producing one record per CDR3 protein. The repertoire holds just under 350,000 distinct CDR3 sequences, with under 8% as singletons. Here the sequenced sample was whole blood, taken in connection with sensitization to the hapten diphenylcyclopropenone (DPC). These receptor sequences come from a woman aged 18-29 years with alopecia areata. Some clones in this sample may be carry-over from other donors' samples. CDR3s include the opening cysteine and the closing phenylalanine or tryptophan. The D gene is left open where the match is weak. The size entry is marked missing in some rows and otherwise reads once, few, many or a size class.

clone_size: many; v_call: TRBV28; d_call: TRBD2; cdr3_length: 15; j_call: TRBJ2-7; cdr3_nt: TGTGCCAGCAGTCTATCGGGGGGGTTCCTATACGAGCAGTACTTC; cdr3_aa: CASSLSGGFLYEQYF
clone_size: few; v_call: TRBV18; d_call: NA; cdr3_length: 13; j_call: TRBJ2-5; cdr3_nt: TGTGCCAGCTCCGACAGCGCCCAAGAGACCCAGTACTTC; cdr3_aa: CASSDSAQETQYF
clone_size: few; v_call: TRBV10-3; d_call: NA; cdr3_length: 16; j_call: TRBJ1-1; cdr3_nt: TGTGCCATCAGTGACCCATCCGGAACAGGGACCGCTGAAGCTTTCTTT; cdr3_aa: CAISDPSGTGTAEAFF
clone_size: many; v_call: TRBV20-1; d_call: TRBD2; cdr3_length: 15; j_call: TRBJ2-3; cdr3_nt: TGCAGTGCCTACGACAAGCGGGGGGGCCCTTATACGCAGTATTTT; cdr3_aa: CSAYDKRGGPYTQYF
clone_size: NA; v_call: TRBV29-1; d_call: NA; cdr3_length: 11; j_call: TRBJ1-1; cdr3_nt: TGCAGCGTCCTATTGAACACTGAAGCTTTCTTT; cdr3_aa: CSVLLNTEAFF
clone_size: many; v_call: TRBV3-1; d_call: NA; cdr3_length: 15; j_call: TRBJ1-2; cdr3_nt: TGTGCCAGCAGCCAAGATACACCGAGATACTATGGCTACACCTTC; cdr3_aa: CASSQDTPRYYGYTF
clone_size: NA; v_call: TRBV12-3/TRBV12-4; d_call: TRBD1; cdr3_length: 15; j_call: TRBJ1-1; cdr3_nt: TGTGCCAGCAGTTCTCACTACAGGGGAGGGACTGAAGCTTTCTTT; cdr3_aa: CASSSHYRGGTEAFF
clone_size: NA; v_call: TRBV12-5; d_call: NA; cdr3_length: 14; j_call: TRBJ1-2; cdr3_nt: TGTGCTAGTGGTTTGGGGCAAACTAACTATGGCTACACCTTC; cdr3_aa: CASGLGQTNYGYTF
clone_size: few; v_call: TRBV12-3/TRBV12-4; d_call: NA; cdr3_length: 12; j_call: TRBJ2-5; cdr3_nt: TGTGCCAGCAGTTTCCCTCAGGGGACCCAGTACTTC; cdr3_aa: CASSFPQGTQYF
clone_size: many; v_call: TRBV29-1; d_call: TRBD1; cdr3_length: 13; j_call: TRBJ2-7; cdr3_nt: TGCAGCGGTGGGACAGCTACGGCATCCGAGCAGTACTTC; cdr3_aa: CSGGTATASEQYF
clone_size: many; v_call: TRBV10-3; d_call: TRBD1; cdr3_length: 13; j_call: TRBJ1-1; cdr3_nt: TGTGCCATCAGTGGGACAGGGAGAACTGAAGCTTTCTTT; cdr3_aa: CAISGTGRTEAFF
clone_size: few; v_call: TRBV29-1; d_call: NA; cdr3_length: 11; j_call: TRBJ1-2; cdr3_nt: TGCAGCGTTATATCAGACTATGGCTACACCTTC; cdr3_aa: CSVISDYGYTF
clone_size: many; v_call: TRBV6-2/TRBV6-3; d_call: NA; cdr3_length: 16; j_call: TRBJ2-5; cdr3_nt: TGTGCCAGCACCGGGGGACCGGGACCCAAGCAAGAGACCCAGTACTTC; cdr3_aa: CASTGGPGPKQETQYF
clone_size: NA; v_call: TRBV2; d_call: NA; cdr3_length: 13; j_call: TRBJ1-5; cdr3_nt: TGTGCCAGTGGAGACAGGATCAATCAGCCCCAGCATTTT; cdr3_aa: CASGDRINQPQHF
clone_size: many; v_call: TRBV12-3/TRBV12-4; d_call: TRBD2; cdr3_length: 13; j_call: TRBJ2-7; cdr3_nt: TGTGCCAGCAGTCTTAGCGGGGGGAAGGAGCAGTACTTC; cdr3_aa: CASSLSGGKEQYF
clone_size: NA; v_call: TRBV20-1; d_call: NA; cdr3_length: 12; j_call: TRBJ1-3; cdr3_nt: TGCAGTGCTAGAGTCCCTGGAAACACCATATATTTT; cdr3_aa: CSARVPGNTIYF
clone_size: NA; v_call: TRBV6-5; d_call: TRBD1; cdr3_length: 13; j_call: TRBJ1-2; cdr3_nt: TGTGCCACAATGGACAGGGAAAACTATGGCTACACCTTC; cdr3_aa: CATMDRENYGYTF
clone_size: few; v_call: TRBV2; d_call: TRBD1; cdr3_length: 16; j_call: TRBJ2-5; cdr3_nt: TGTGCCAGCAGTCTAAATGGACAGGGAGCACAAGAGACCCAGTACTTC; cdr3_aa: CASSLNGQGAQETQYF
clone_size: few; v_call: TRBV5-5; d_call: NA; cdr3_length: 12; j_call: TRBJ1-2; cdr3_nt: TGTGCCAGCAGCTTAAGCTTCTATGGCTACACCTTC; cdr3_aa: CASSLSFYGYTF
clone_size: few; v_call: TRBV4-1; d_call: NA; cdr3_length: 15; j_call: TRBJ2-3; cdr3_nt: TGCGCCAGCAGCCGAGACTCTCAGGGTGCAGATACGCAGTATTTT; cdr3_aa: CASSRDSQGADTQYF
clone_size: many; v_call: TRBV27; d_call: NA; cdr3_length: 14; j_call: TRBJ2-7; cdr3_nt: TGTGCCAGCAGTTTTCGGTCCCCCGGCTACGAGCAGTACTTC; cdr3_aa: CASSFRSPGYEQYF
clone_size: NA; v_call: TRBV7-6; d_call: TRBD1; cdr3_length: 15; j_call: TRBJ1-5; cdr3_nt: TGTGCCAGCAGCTTGGGACAGGGTGATTGGTGGCCCCAGCATTTT; cdr3_aa: CASSLGQGDWWPQHF
clone_size: NA; v_call: TRBV6-2/TRBV6-3; d_call: TRBD1; cdr3_length: 13; j_call: TRBJ1-5; cdr3_nt: TGTGCCAGCAGACCCCGATACAGGGGAGGCCAGCATTTT; cdr3_aa: CASRPRYRGGQHF
clone_size: NA; v_call: TRBV6-2/TRBV6-3; d_call: TRBD2; cdr3_length: 16; j_call: TRBJ2-1; cdr3_nt: TGTGCCAGCAGTGATCCAGCGGGGGGGTCCTACAATGAGCAGTTCTTC; cdr3_aa: CASSDPAGGSYNEQFF
clone_size: NA; v_call: TRBV7-2; d_call: NA; cdr3_length: 15; j_call: TRBJ2-3; cdr3_nt: TGTGCCAGCAGCTCCCGTGGACAGTACACAGATACGCAGTATTTT; cdr3_aa: CASSSRGQYTDTQYF
clone_size: NA; v_call: TRBV14; d_call: NA; cdr3_length: 13; j_call: TRBJ2-7; cdr3_nt: TGTGCCAGCAGCCAAGATCCGGGGGACGAGCAGTACTTC; cdr3_aa: CASSQDPGDEQYF
clone_size: many; v_call: TRBV6-1; d_call: NA; cdr3_length: 15; j_call: TRBJ1-1; cdr3_nt: TGTGCCAGCAGTGCGGGGCCCTCTCCGAACACTGAAGCTTTCTTT; cdr3_aa: CASSAGPSPNTEAFF
clone_size: NA; v_call: TRBV4-2; d_call: NA; cdr3_length: 13; j_call: TRBJ1-1; cdr3_nt: TGTGCCAGCAGCCAAGACCCAGGCACTGAAGCTTTCTTT; cdr3_aa: CASSQDPGTEAFF
clone_size: NA; v_call: TRBV12-3/TRBV12-4; d_call: TRBD1; cdr3_length: 14; j_call: TRBJ1-1; cdr3_nt: TGTGCCAGCAGGCGGACAGGGGGTGTTTTTGAAGCTTTCTTT; cdr3_aa: CASRRTGGVFEAFF
clone_size: few; v_call: TRBV7-3; d_call: TRBD1; cdr3_length: 14; j_call: TRBJ1-6; cdr3_nt: TGTGCCAGCAGCTTGGGGACAGAAAATTCACCCCTCCACTTT; cdr3_aa: CASSLGTENSPLHF
clone_size: many; v_call: TRBV6-2/TRBV6-3; d_call: NA; cdr3_length: 15; j_call: TRBJ1-6; cdr3_nt: TGTGCCAGCAGTAACCGAGGGGAGTCGGCTTCACCCCTCCACTTT; cdr3_aa: CASSNRGESASPLHF